These 18 T cell receptor beta chains originate from one sample sequenced in a study of graft-versus-host responses after intestinal transplantation. What these receptors recognize is not known. Repertoires were generated with immunoSEQ multiplex PCR, while TCRdb's copy carries only in-frame clones and drops some. The sample includes over 80,000 clones, 91% seen only once; the top ten take about 0.18%. Sequencing used unstimulated CD4+ T cells sorted from spleen or lymph node cells, obtained before transplant. The source of these receptors is a human donor who was the organ donor for an intestinal transplant.

J is TRBJ2-3 and V is TRBV9; 7 bases agree with TRBD2. V lost 0 bases and J lost 1; bases outside the gene matches: 5. The CDR3 is made up of 16 amino acids. Germline CDR1 SGDLS, CDR2 YYNGEE. As DNA, the CDR3 is TGTGCCAGCAGCGTAGCTCATCGGGGGGGCACAGATACGCAGTATTTT. It encodes CASSVAHRGGTDTQYF.

The chain links TRBV7-8 to TRBJ2-3, with unresolved D. The CDR3 runs to 13 residues. Germline V gene lookup returns CDR1 SGHVS and CDR2 FQNEAQ. Trimming left V 0 bases short and J 10 bases short, with 11 bases between. Here the CDR3 DNA reads TGTGCCAGCAGCTTAGCTCCCTTTCTAGCGCAGTATTTT. Translation gives CASSLAPFLAQYF. The variable domain in full, with the rest retrieved from reference TRBV7-8 and TRBJ2-3, is GAGVSQSPRYKVAKRGQDVALRCDPISGHVSLFWYQQALGQGPEFLTYFQNEAQLDKSGLPSDRFFAERPEGSVSTLKIQRTQQEDSAVYLCASSLAPFLAQYFGPGTRLTVL.

The chain has TRBV19 and TRBJ1-3, with a tentative D call TRBD1 (6 bases). The CDR3 contains 16 residues. Trimming shortened V by 3 bases and J by 4 bases, and 16 bases separated the two germline ends. Germline V gene data show CDR1 as LNHDA and CDR2 as SQIVND (reference sequence). The CDR3 loop is CASSIRGGGLGNTIYF. CDR3 nucleotide sequence: TGTGCCAGTAGTATTAGAGGGGGGGGCCTCGGAAACACCATATATTTT.

The J gene is TRBJ1-3, the V gene TRBV4-1; D is unclear. The CDR3 covers 16 residues. The germline V gene encodes CDR1 MGHRA and CDR2 YSYEKL. The V end lost 2 bases, the J end lost 3 bases, and 14 bases lay between the germline ends. The DNA of the CDR3 is TGCGCCAGCAGCCAACCTCTCCGGGAGGATGGAAACACCATATATTTT. Protein sequence: CASSQPLREDGNTIYF.

J is TRBJ2-5 and V is TRBV6-1; 8 nucleotides agree with TRBD1. Germline V gene data show CDR1 as MNHNS and CDR2 as SASEGT. CDR3 length: 14 residues. V was clipped by 3 bases and J by 5 bases; unmatched bases: 5. Written as DNA, the CDR3 is TGTGCCAGCAGTGACCCGGACAGGGAGGAGACCCAGTACTTC. Residues: CASSDPDREETQYF.

The chain has TRBV7-2 and TRBJ1-1, with D perhaps TRBD1 (6 bases). The CDR3 spans 15 residues. The V gene's germline CDR1 is SGHTA and CDR2 FQGNSA. Trimming removed 1 base at V and 0 bases at J, with 9 bases between. The CDR3 is CASSLGGTLNTEAFF. The CDR3 DNA sequence: TGTGCCAGCAGCTTAGGTGGGACATTGAACACTGAAGCTTTCTTT.

The chain employs TRBV18 and TRBJ2-2; 9 bases align to TRBD1. Germline CDR1 reads KGHSH; CDR2 reads LQKENI. Losses at the gene ends were 3 bases for V and 6 bases for J; bases not matched to a gene: 8. This CDR3 is 16 amino acids long. The CDR3 here is CASSPSGQGGSGELFF. CDR3 DNA: TGTGCCAGCTCACCCTCGGGACAGGGTGGTTCCGGGGAGCTGTTTTTT.

V gene TRBV28 combines with J gene TRBJ1-5; the D gene is possibly TRBD1 (5 bases). Germline V gene sequence: CDR1 MDHEN, CDR2 SYDVKM. The CDR3 covers 14 residues. The germline V and J ends were trimmed by 3 bases and 10 bases, with 16 bases remaining between them. CDR3 nucleotide sequence: TGTGCCAGCAGTTTTAGGGGAGGTTTCAGTCCCCAGCATTTT. It specifies CASSFRGGFSPQHF.

The CDR3 protein is CASSSPKEQGYNSPLHF. DNA of the CDR3: TGTGCCAGCAGCTCCCCGAAAGAACAGGGATATAATTCACCCCTCCACTTT. The chain combines TRBV5-4 with TRBJ1-6; D is possibly TRBD1 (6 bases). Germline V lookup: CDR1 SGHNT, CDR2 YYREEE (reference sequence). This CDR3 spans 17 amino acids. V lost 3 bases to trimming and J lost 4 bases, with 17 bases between them.

The V gene is TRBV4-3, the J gene TRBJ2-3, with 8 nucleotides matching TRBD2. The J segment lost 1 base and the V segment lost 4 bases, leaving 13 bases of the junction unmatched. The CDR3 contains 18 residues. Germline CDR1 LGHNA, CDR2 YSLEER. The CDR3 is CASSRNAGGGIGTDTQYF. CDR3 DNA sequence: TGCGCCAGCAGCCGCAACGCGGGGGGAGGGATCGGCACAGATACGCAGTATTTT.

This rearrangement joins TRBV27 to TRBJ2-7; D ambiguous. CDR1 is MNHEY and CDR2 is SMNVEV in the germline V gene (reference sequence). Trimming cost V 8 bases and J 12 bases, with 20 bases left between them. The CDR3 runs to 12 residues. The CDR3 sequence: CASGNPGSAPYF. The DNA for the CDR3 is TGTGCCAGCGGAAACCCAGGCAGTGCGCCGTACTTC.

This clone was counted once. The chain employs TRBV6-6 and TRBJ2-5; TRBD1 is a possible D gene (6 bases). CDR3 size: 12 residues. Trimming removed 0 bases from V and 11 bases from J, with 10 bases in between. CDR1 and CDR2 from the germline V gene are MNHNY and SVGAGI (reference sequence). Written as DNA, the CDR3 is TGTGCCAGCAGTTACTCGAAGGGGGAGCAGTACTTC. This translates into CASSYSKGEQYF.

This sequence joins TRBV18 and TRBJ1-3; unclear D gene. Germline V gene sequence: CDR1 KGHSH, CDR2 LQKENI. The CDR3 covers 18 residues. With 3 bases removed from V and 5 bases from J, the gap between germline ends came to 23 bases. The CDR3 nucleotides read TGTGCCAGCTCACCTTCTTTGTTCGGCGGCACGGATCGAAACACCATATATTTT. It is translated as CASSPSLFGGTDRNTIYF. The full variable domain, rest sourced from reference TRBV18 and TRBJ1-3, is NAGVMQNPRHLVRRRGQEARLRCSPMKGHSHVYWYRQLPEEGLKFMVYLQKENIIDESGMPKERFSAEFPKEGPSILRIQQVVRGDSAAYFCASSPSLFGGTDRNTIYFGEGSWLTVV.

J is TRBJ1-1 and V is TRBV2; D may be TRBD1 (6 bases). V was cut by 0 bases and J by 5 bases, with 19 bases left in between. Germline values: CDR1 SNHLY, CDR2 FYNNEI. The length of the CDR3 is 17 residues. For the CDR3, the DNA is TGTGCCAGCAGTGAAGCGCTGGGGGCGCGGTCCCGGACTGAAGCTTTCTTT. Encoded protein: CASSEALGARSRTEAFF. The full variable domain, with the rest looked up from reference TRBV2 and TRBJ1-1, is EPEVTQTPSHQVTQMGQEVILRCVPISNHLYFYWYRQILGQKVEFLVSFYNNEISEKSEIFDDQFSVERPDGSNFTLKIRSTKLEDSAMYFCASSEALGARSRTEAFFGQGTRLTVV.

The rearrangement links TRBV29-1 to TRBJ2-1; 10 positions agree with TRBD2. The V gene end was trimmed by 7 bases and the J gene end by 8 bases; junction bases not matched to a gene: 11. Germline CDR1 and CDR2: SQVTM and ANQGSEA. This CDR3 is 14 amino acids long. CDR3 protein: CSDGTSGGAHEQFF. The CDR3 DNA reads TGCAGCGACGGGACAAGCGGGGGGGCCCATGAGCAGTTCTTC.

This sequence joins TRBV4-1 and TRBJ1-4; 8 bases map to TRBD1. The CDR3 contains 15 residues. Germline trimming cut 1 base from V and 7 bases from J; bases unmatched to any gene: 5. Germline CDR1 and CDR2: MGHRA and YSYEKL. The CDR3, as DNA: TGCGCCAGCAGCCAAGGACGGGACAGGATTGAAAAACTGTTTTTT. As protein: CASSQGRDRIEKLFF.

The chain has TRBV30 and TRBJ1-2; a possible D gene is TRBD1 (6 bases). Germline V gene sequence: CDR1 GTSNPN, CDR2 SVGIG (reference sequence). The CDR3 sequence is 13 residues long. Trimming removed 3 bases from V and 4 bases from J, with 12 bases in between. The CDR3 DNA follows: TGTGCCTGGAGCAGGGGACCCTTCTATGGCTACACCTTC. The encoded protein is CAWSRGPFYGYTF.

This chain's CDR3 is CASSRTNRQGNGYTF. DNA of the CDR3: TGTGCCAGCAGCCGAACGAACCGACAGGGGAATGGCTACACCTTC. This chain connects TRBV5-4 to TRBJ1-2; 8 nucleotides match TRBD1. Germline-derived CDR1 and CDR2 are SGHNT and YYREEE (reference sequence). Trimming took 4 bases from V and 6 from J; bases not matched to a gene: 11. This CDR3 has 15 residues.